Below, 18 T cell receptor beta chains from the same sample are listed, as sequenced in a study of blood T cell repertoires in COVID-19. Profiling relied on immunoSEQ multiplex PCR, and the TCRdb table lists in-frame clones only, not all of them. The sample consists of about 100,000 clones, 70% to 80% of them appearing once. Sequencing was done on a sample of peripheral blood. These TCRs come from a woman aged 70-85 years with acute or convalescent COVID-19.

The V gene is TRBV27, the J gene TRBJ2-2; 7 bases agree with TRBD2. This CDR3 has 15 amino acids. Germline V lookup: CDR1 MNHEY, CDR2 SMNVEV (reference sequence). V lost 5 bases, J lost 4 bases, and 7 bases stayed unmatched. CDR3: CASSTGTTTTGELFF. The CDR3 DNA sequence: TGTGCCAGCAGTACCGGGACTACTACCACCGGGGAGCTGTTTTTT.

This chain joins TRBV18 and TRBJ1-4, with 8 bases matching TRBD1. The CDR3 runs to 16 residues. The germline gives CDR1 KGHSH, CDR2 LQKENI. With 0 bases clipped from V and 4 bases from J, the junction kept 4 bases outside the gene matches. The CDR3 coding sequence is TGTGCCAGCTCACCACCGACAGGGGCCGGTAATGAAAAACTGTTTTTT. It encodes CASSPPTGAGNEKLFF.

The chain uses TRBV3-1 (or the pseudogene TRBV3-2) and TRBJ1-3, with D maybe TRBD1 (6 bases). Trimming pared 1 base from V and 2 bases from J, leaving 18 bases between. This CDR3 has 18 amino acids. Per germline, CDR1 LGHDT and CDR2 YNNKEL (reference sequence). The CDR3 sequence is CASSQGRGRGFTGNTIYF. The CDR3 DNA is TGTGCCAGCAGCCAAGGACGGGGCAGGGGTTTTACTGGAAACACCATATATTTT.

In its sample, this clone was seen a few times. The DNA for the CDR3 is TGCGCCAGCAGCCAAGATTATCGGGGGACTAATGAAAAACTGTTTTTT. Residues: CASSQDYRGTNEKLFF. The J gene is TRBJ1-4, the V gene TRBV4-1; a weak D match, TRBD1 (5 bases). This CDR3 has 16 residues. Germline CDR1 is MGHRA and CDR2 is YSYEKL. Trimming took off 0 bases at V and 2 bases at J, with 10 bases between the two ends.

This clone was seen more than once but under ten times. The chain is built from TRBV15 and TRBJ2-2; D is possibly TRBD1 (6 bases). Germline V gives CDR1 LNHNV, CDR2 YYDKDF (reference sequence). V lost 3 bases and J 2 bases, leaving 10 bases between the germline ends. CDR3 size: 15 residues. CDR3 sequence (DNA): TGTGCCACCAGCAGGGGGGACACCAACACCGGGGAGCTGTTTTTT. Its protein product is CATSRGDTNTGELFF. Drawing the rest from reference TRBV15 and TRBJ2-2, the complete variable domain is DAMVIQNPRYQVTQFGKPVTLSCSQTLNHNVMYWYQQKSSQAPKLLFHYYDKDFNNEADTPDNFQSRRPNTSFCFLDIRSPGLGDTAMYLCATSRGDTNTGELFFGEGSRLTVL.

V and J are TRBV19 and TRBJ1-1, with a tentative D call TRBD1 (5 bases). Trimming pared 5 bases from V and 5 bases from J, leaving 21 bases between. CDR1 and CDR2 (germline): LNHDA, SQIVND (reference sequence). The length of the CDR3 is 16 residues. CDR3 sequence: CASSPRAEGLETEAFF. Here the CDR3 DNA reads TGTGCCAGTAGTCCAAGGGCGGAGGGGTTGGAGACTGAAGCTTTCTTT.

This chain joins TRBV5-1 and TRBJ1-3; 10 bases align to TRBD1. Germline V CDR1 and CDR2: SGHRS, YFSETQ. V shed 0 bases and J 1 base; nucleotides not matched to a gene: 7. There are 18 residues in the CDR3. CDR3 sequence reads: CASSLGPGQGTSGNTIYF. CDR3 DNA sequence: TGCGCCAGCAGCTTGGGGCCGGGACAGGGGACGTCTGGAAACACCATATATTTT.

This chain connects TRBV7-2 to TRBJ2-1, with D hard to call. The CDR3 runs to 11 residues. V gave up 5 bases and J gave up 12 bases, with 11 bases separating them. Per the germline V gene, CDR1 is SGHTA and CDR2 is FQGNSA. CDR3 region: CASSSLGGQFF. The CDR3 nucleotides are TGTGCCAGCAGCAGTCTTGGCGGGCAGTTCTTC. Variable domain in full (rest from reference TRBV7-2 and TRBJ2-1): GAGVSQSPSNKVTEKGKDVELRCDPISGHTALYWYRQSLGQGLEFLIYFQGNSAPDKSGLPSDRFSAERTGGSVSTLTIQRTQQEDSAVYLCASSSLGGQFFGPGTRLTVL.

The J gene is TRBJ1-1, the V gene TRBV5-1; D unresolved. V dropped 0 bases and J dropped 3 bases, with 12 bases sitting between them. CDR1 SGHRS and CDR2 YFSETQ come from the germline V gene. The CDR3 totals 15 residues. As DNA, the CDR3 is TGCGCCAGCAGCTTGGATTCGGGTTTCGACACTGAAGCTTTCTTT. As protein: CASSLDSGFDTEAFF.

This clone has only one observation. The chain combines TRBV11-2 with TRBJ1-5; weak D call: TRBD1 (6 bases). The V end was cut by 4 bases, the J end by 5 bases, with 9 bases between. The length of the CDR3 is 13 residues. Germline lookup yields CDR1 SGHAT and CDR2 FQNNGV. The CDR3 nucleotides read TGTGCCAGCAGCTCGGACAGAGATCAGCCCCAGCATTTT. This gives the protein CASSSDRDQPQHF.

The chain couples TRBV28 to TRBJ1-5; 7 bases match TRBD1. Germline CDR1 is MDHEN and CDR2 is SYDVKM. The CDR3 has 15 amino acids. Trimming cost V 11 bases and J 4 bases; bases outside gene matches: 14. The CDR3 DNA follows: TGTGCCTCCACGTTCGACAGGGAAGAGAATCAGCCCCAGCATTTT. As protein: CASTFDREENQPQHF.

The chain links TRBV9 to TRBJ1-3; no definite D call. V was shortened by 0 bases and J by 4 bases, with 8 bases between the two germline ends. Looked up from germline, CDR1 is SGDLS and CDR2 is YYNGEE. The CDR3 has 14 residues. The CDR3 is CASSVGREGNTIYF. In DNA, the CDR3 is TGTGCCAGCAGCGTAGGGAGAGAGGGAAACACCATATATTTT.

This chain connects TRBV12-5 to TRBJ1-5; D is ambiguous. Germline V gives CDR1 LGHNT, CDR2 FRNRAP. V was clipped by 5 bases and J by 6 bases, with 11 bases between them. This CDR3 comprises 13 residues. As DNA, the CDR3 is TGTGCTAGTGGTGCTGACGCAGGTCAGCCCCAGCATTTT. This sequence encodes CASGADAGQPQHF.

The V gene is TRBV5-1, the J gene TRBJ2-5, with 7 bases lining up with TRBD1. Trimming at V came to 4 bases and at J to 5 bases, leaving 11 bases not matched to a gene. There are 15 residues in the CDR3. Germline V gene data show CDR1 as SGHRS and CDR2 as YFSETQ. The CDR3 nucleotides are TGCGCCAGCAGCCCCTTACAGGGGATGGGGGAGACCCAGTACTTC. Its protein is CASSPLQGMGETQYF. The complete variable domain, with remaining parts taken from reference TRBV5-1 and TRBJ2-5, reads KAGVTQTPRYLIKTRGQQVTLSCSPISGHRSVSWYQQTPGQGLQFLFEYFSETQRNKGNFPGRFSGRQFSNSRSEMNVSTLELGDSALYLCASSPLQGMGETQYFGPGTRLLVL.

This rearrangement joins TRBV4-1 to TRBJ1-5; 9 bases line up with TRBD1. This CDR3 has 21 residues. Unmatched junction bases numbered 20, after V lost 4 bases and J lost 1 base. Germline CDR1 and CDR2: MGHRA and YSYEKL. The CDR3 region is CASSLSWGGGQGIGSNQPQHF. The CDR3 DNA is TGCGCCAGCAGCCTCAGCTGGGGCGGGGGACAGGGTATAGGGAGCAATCAGCCCCAGCATTTT.

V usage is TRBV6-2 or TRBV6-3 and J usage is TRBJ2-1; no clear D gene. The CDR3 contains 13 residues. V lost 4 bases to trimming and J lost 7 bases, with 11 bases between them. Germline loops: CDR1 MNHEY, CDR2 SVGEGT. The CDR3 spells CASSSPLRNEQFF. CDR3 DNA: TGTGCCAGCAGTTCCCCCCTCAGAAATGAGCAGTTCTTC.

The genes are TRBV19 and TRBJ1-1; 9 bases match TRBD1. With 4 bases clipped from V and 2 bases from J, the junction kept 8 bases outside the gene matches. CDR3 length: 16 residues. Germline V gives CDR1 LNHDA, CDR2 SQIVND (reference sequence). DNA for the CDR3: TGTGCCAGTAGTACCCCTGGACAGGGGCGCAACACTGAAGCTTTCTTT. This codes for CASSTPGQGRNTEAFF.

CDR3 DNA sequence: TGTGCCAGTAGTTCCGACGGAGGGACCCAGTACTTC. This codes for CASSSDGGTQYF. The V gene is TRBV19, the J gene TRBJ2-5, with TRBD2 as a possible D gene (5 bases). The V end lost 5 bases, the J end lost 7 bases, and 11 bases lay between the germline ends. This CDR3 has 12 residues. Germline V gene lookup returns CDR1 LNHDA and CDR2 SQIVND (reference sequence). The full variable domain, with the rest looked up from reference TRBV19 and TRBJ2-5, is DGGITQSPKYLFRKEGQNVTLSCEQNLNHDAMYWYRQDPGQGLRLIYYSQIVNDFQKGDIAEGYSVSREKKESFPLTVTSAQKNPTAFYLCASSSDGGTQYFGPGTRLLVL.